These 9 T cell receptor beta chains came from one sample sequenced in a study of post-analysis software for immune sequencing data. Antigen specificity for these receptors is unknown. The TCR beta cDNA libraries contained unique molecular identifiers. Each CDR3 protein gets one entry after TCRdb re-called the PCR reads with MiXCR. The sample comprises about 400,000 distinct CDR3 sequences, about a third of which are singletons, and around 15% rests with the top ten. Notes on the study in general: Five TRBV segments, including TRBV5-6, TRBV5-1 and TRBV20-1, were more frequent in patients than controls.

Sequenced material: blood. All receptors come from a girl between 10 and 17 years old with multiple sclerosis.

The CDR3 loop reads CSARWTAQETQYF. The DNA for the CDR3 is TGCAGTGCTAGGTGGACTGCCCAAGAGACCCAGTACTTC. The rearrangement joins TRBV20-1 to TRBJ2-5; D is possibly TRBD2 (5 bases). V gave up 3 bases and J gave up 1 base, with 9 bases separating them. This CDR3 spans 13 amino acids. Looked up from germline, CDR1 is DFQATT and CDR2 is SNEGSKA (reference sequence).

The chain employs TRBV12-3 or TRBV12-4 and TRBJ1-1; D gene uncertain. CDR3 size: 10 residues. The V end was cut by 10 bases, the J end by 5 bases, with 8 bases between. The CDR3 sequence is CATHGTEAFF. The CDR3 bases are TGTGCCACCCACGGGACTGAAGCTTTCTTT.

The genes are TRBV12-3 or TRBV12-4 and TRBJ1-1, with 8 bases fitting TRBD1. The CDR3 length is 15 residues. V gave up 6 bases and J gave up 5 bases; unmatched junction bases: 11. The CDR3 protein is CASRYHQGAGTEAFF. CDR3 coding DNA: TGTGCCAGCAGATACCACCAGGGGGCGGGGACTGAAGCTTTCTTT.

V usage is TRBV4-1 and J usage is TRBJ2-1, with 8 bases lining up with TRBD2. The trim removed 8 bases at V and 10 bases at J, leaving 7 bases unmatched. This CDR3 has 12 residues. The germline gives CDR1 MGHRA, CDR2 YSYEKL. This CDR3 reads CASSAGGKEQFF. The CDR3 region has the DNA TGCGCCAGCTCGGCGGGGGGCAAGGAGCAGTTCTTC.

This clonotype was detected a few times. The V gene is TRBV7-2, the J gene TRBJ2-5; maybe TRBD1 (5 bases). The V end lost 1 base, the J end lost 5 bases, and 17 bases lay between the germline ends. This CDR3 is built from 16 residues. Germline V gene data show CDR1 as SGHTA and CDR2 as FQGNSA. The CDR3 sequence: CASSLGSSGNRETQYF. DNA for the CDR3: TGTGCCAGCAGCTTAGGGAGCTCAGGGAATCGGGAGACCCAGTACTTC.

This clonotype turned up a few times. The chain uses TRBV10-3 and TRBJ2-1; D is unresolved. The CDR3 is made up of 11 amino acids. Germline values: CDR1 ENHRY, CDR2 SYGVKD. Trimming stripped 4 bases from V and 10 bases from J, with 8 bases between. The DNA for the CDR3 is TGTGCCATCAGTGTATCTGTCGAGCAGTTCTTC. Translation gives CAISVSVEQFF.

V and J are TRBV7-2 and TRBJ2-4, with TRBD2 matching over 10 bases. The CDR3 sequence is 20 residues long. V gave up 5 bases and J gave up 0 bases; unmatched junction bases: 16. Germline V gives CDR1 SGHTA, CDR2 FQGNSA. The CDR3 sequence is CASSPNSGGRRLLAKNIQYF. CDR3 nucleotides: TGTGCCAGCAGCCCGAATAGCGGGGGGCGGCGATTACTAGCCAAAAACATTCAGTACTTC. Full variable domain (rest looked up from reference TRBV7-2 and TRBJ2-4): GAGVSQSPSNKVTEKGKDVELRCDPISGHTALYWYRQSLGQGLEFLIYFQGNSAPDKSGLPSDRFSAERTGGSVSTLTIQRTQQEDSAVYLCASSPNSGGRRLLAKNIQYFGAGTRLSVL.

This clonotype was observed a handful of times. The DNA of the CDR3 is TGTGCCAGCAGTTTACGGACTAGCGGGGGGGCATCCTACAATGAGCAGTTCTTC. It translates to CASSLRTSGGASYNEQFF. The chain employs TRBV12-3 or TRBV12-4 and TRBJ2-1; 15 bases align to TRBD2. V lost 2 bases to trimming and J lost 1 base; unmatched junction nucleotides: 3. CDR3 length: 18 amino acids.

The chain links TRBV7-3 to TRBJ2-1; 7 nucleotides match TRBD2. Losses at the gene ends were 4 bases for V and 7 bases for J; bases not matched to a gene: 16. Germline CDR1 reads SGHTA; CDR2 reads FQGTGA. The CDR3 is made up of 17 amino acids. CDR3 amino acids: CASSSHAGAGFSNEQFF. As DNA, the CDR3 is TGTGCCAGCAGCTCCCACGCGGGAGCGGGGTTTTCTAATGAGCAGTTCTTC.